This TCR beta chain was recovered during a study of OX40 agonist ivuxolimab in advanced cancers. Broader study findings: Patients with a partial response at 0.1-3.0 mg/kg had among the lowest clonal expansion. Some nonresponders likewise displayed low normalized T-cell clonal expansion. Dosing at 0.1 to 3.0 mg/kg was accompanied by clonal expansion of CD4+ and CD8+ blood T cells by week 6.

Turning to this clone: Its antigen remains unidentified.

Per germline, CDR1 MNHNS and CDR2 SASEGT. The CDR3 contains 15 residues. V lost 2 bases to trimming and J lost 0 bases; unmatched junction nucleotides: 3. This table comes from immunoSEQ multiplex PCR, and its TCRdb copy is limited to in-frame clones, with some not included. The sample consists of 90,000 or so clones, approximately 90% of them appearing once. The chain combines TRBV6-1 with TRBJ1-1; 7 bases are shared with TRBD1. The sequence was obtained from an adult with an advanced solid tumor such as melanoma, head and neck, liver or kidney cancer. The input for sequencing was CD4+ or CD8+ T cells sorted from blood, taken in a trial of the OX40 agonist ivuxolimab. The CDR3 reads CASSEPGQMNTEAFF. The CDR3 DNA reads as TGTGCCAGCAGTGAACCGGGACAGATGAACACTGAAGCTTTCTTT.